The 31 T cell receptor beta chains given below trace back to one sample, sequenced in a study of response to subunit inactivated influenza vaccine. TCRdb recomputed calls from the RT-PCR reads with MiXCR, one row per CDR3 protein. The sample has 550,000 to 650,000 distinct CDR3 sequences, 12% seen once. This specimen consisted of PBMCs from blood, obtained on the day of vaccination. These receptors were obtained from a man in his fifties who received an inactivated influenza vaccine.

The table lists this clonotype with a count of one. V and J are TRBV11-2 and TRBJ2-1, with a tentative D call TRBD1 (6 bases). V shed 0 bases and J shed 0 bases, with 18 bases lying between them. The CDR3 is 19 amino acids. From germline, CDR1 is SGHAT and CDR2 FQNNGV. The DNA for the CDR3 is TGTGCCAGCAGCTTAGATCGAAACCAGGGGTCACCCTCCTACAATGAGCAGTTCTTC. Its translation is CASSLDRNQGSPSYNEQFF.

This chain joins TRBV20-1 and TRBJ2-7; D assignment may be TRBD1 or TRBD2 (6 bases each). Trimming cost V 2 bases and J 4 bases, with 15 bases left between them. CDR1 is DFQATT and CDR2 is SNEGSKA in the germline V gene (reference sequence). The CDR3 covers 14 residues. In DNA form, the CDR3 reads TGCAGTGCTAGAAGTCCCCAGGGGAGGTACGAGCAGTACTTC. Encoded protein: CSARSPQGRYEQYF.

This clonotype was detected only a few times. V gene TRBV24-1 combines with J gene TRBJ2-7; D remains unclear. CDR3 length equals 12 residues. Trimming removed 1 base at V and 12 bases at J, with 12 bases between. Germline CDR1 is KGHDR and CDR2 is SFDVKD. The CDR3 nucleotides read TGTGCCACCAGTGATTTTGGTAGGGAACGGTACTTC. Its protein product is CATSDFGRERYF.

J is TRBJ2-2 and V is TRBV28, with D hard to call. The CDR3 loop spans 15 amino acids. V was cut by 3 bases and J by 2 bases, with 10 bases left in between. Germline-derived CDR1 and CDR2 are MDHEN and SYDVKM. The CDR3 DNA follows: TGTGCCAGCAGTTTTCCCGCACAAAACACCGGGGAGCTGTTTTTT. Protein product: CASSFPAQNTGELFF. Together with reference TRBV28 and TRBJ2-2, the CDR3 gives the full variable domain: DVKVTQSSRYLVKRTGEKVFLECVQDMDHENMFWYRQDPGLGLRLIYFSYDVKMKEKGDIPEGYSVSREKKERFSLILESASTNQTSMYLCASSFPAQNTGELFFGEGSRLTVL.

This clonotype was found many times. The chain employs TRBV12-3 or TRBV12-4 and TRBJ1-3; D unclear. The CDR3 runs 15 residues. V gave up 6 bases and J gave up 0 bases, with 12 bases separating them. This CDR3 is CASRAQSNSGNTIYF. CDR3 in DNA: TGTGCCAGCAGGGCCCAGTCGAACTCTGGAAACACCATATATTTT.

This clonotype turned up a few times. This rearrangement joins TRBV7-2 to TRBJ2-7, with D tentatively TRBD1 (5 bases). Germline V gene lookup returns CDR1 SGHTA and CDR2 FQGNSA. The CDR3 covers 13 residues. With 1 base removed from V and 7 bases from J, the gap between germline ends came to 11 bases. CDR3 residues: CASSLGGRWEQYF. CDR3 nucleotide sequence: TGTGCCAGCAGCTTAGGGGGCAGGTGGGAGCAGTACTTC.

This clonotype turned up a few times. The rearrangement links TRBV19 to TRBJ1-5; tentatively, D is TRBD1 (5 bases). Deletions cut 3 bases from V and 3 bases from J, with 9 bases between. The CDR3 totals 14 residues. The germline V gene encodes CDR1 LNHDA and CDR2 SQIVND (reference sequence). CDR3 sequence reads: CASSIGADNQPQHF. The CDR3 DNA reads as TGTGCCAGTAGTATCGGGGCGGACAATCAGCCCCAGCATTTT.

Only a few counts were recorded for this clonotype. The chain has TRBV7-2 and TRBJ2-7; 9 bases agree with TRBD1. The CDR3 length is 15 residues. Germline CDR1 and CDR2: SGHTA and FQGNSA. J was trimmed by 0 bases and V by 5 bases; bases with no gene match: 5. CDR3 sequence reads: CASSPTGGNSYEQYF. DNA for the CDR3: TGTGCCAGCAGCCCAACAGGGGGCAACTCCTACGAGCAGTACTTC.

This clonotype has at least ten counts. For the CDR3, the DNA is TGCAGCGTTGCGCTTTTTAGAAACACAGATACGCAGTATTTT. Protein product: CSVALFRNTDTQYF. The V and J genes are TRBV29-1 and TRBJ2-3; no definite D call. Germline V lookup: CDR1 SQVTM, CDR2 ANQGSEA. The CDR3 loop spans 14 amino acids. V lost 4 bases, J lost 2 bases, and 13 bases lay in between.

The V gene is TRBV9, the J gene TRBJ1-1; D gene unclear. Germline loops: CDR1 SGDLS, CDR2 YYNGEE. This CDR3 comprises 14 residues. V lost 4 bases, J lost 5 bases, and 15 bases lay in between. In nucleotides, the CDR3 is TGTGCCAGCAGCCCTAATCCGGGCAGAACTGAAGCTTTCTTT. Translating it yields CASSPNPGRTEAFF.

This clonotype was detected a few times. The chain couples TRBV7-6 to TRBJ2-3; the match to TRBD2 covers 11 bases. V shed 1 base, J shed 8 bases, and the junction held 8 bases outside the gene matches. This CDR3 spans 16 amino acids. CDR1 is SGHVS, CDR2 FNYEAQ, per germline. The CDR3 here is CASSLGTSGPRVTQYF. The CDR3, as DNA: TGTGCCAGCAGCTTAGGGACTAGCGGGCCCCGGGTTACGCAGTATTTT.

The chain has TRBV12-3 or TRBV12-4 and TRBJ1-1, with 7 bases identical to TRBD1. The CDR3 loop spans 14 amino acids. The trim removed 4 bases at V and 2 bases at J, leaving 4 bases unmatched. DNA of the CDR3: TGTGCCAGCAGTTACACAGGGGCAAACACTGAAGCTTTCTTT. Amino acids: CASSYTGANTEAFF.

Only a few counts were recorded for this clonotype. This rearrangement joins TRBV5-1 to TRBJ2-3; tentative D call: TRBD1 (6 bases). The V end lost 0 bases, the J end lost 3 bases, and 14 bases lay between the germline ends. The CDR3 is 16 amino acids. Germline lookup yields CDR1 SGHRS and CDR2 YFSETQ. The CDR3 sequence is CASSLAGQSWTDTQYF. Written as DNA, the CDR3 is TGCGCCAGCAGCTTGGCCGGACAGTCTTGGACAGATACGCAGTATTTT.

This clonotype came up many times. The chain carries TRBV24-1 and TRBJ2-1, with 8 bases that match TRBD1. The CDR3 length is 14 residues. J gave up 7 bases and V 5 bases, and 6 bases lay outside the gene matches. Germline CDR1 KGHDR, CDR2 SFDVKD. The CDR3 loop is CATSAAGTGNEQFF. The CDR3 nucleotides read TGTGCCACCAGTGCGGCCGGGACAGGTAATGAGCAGTTCTTC.

In DNA form, the CDR3 reads TGTGCCAGCAGCAAAGAGGGCATTAGCGGGGCCTCGGCAGAGACCCAGTACTTC. Its translation is CASSKEGISGASAETQYF. The V and J genes are TRBV21-1 and TRBJ2-5; TRBD2, the D gene given by the table, was not confirmed from the DNA. TRBV21-1 is designated a pseudogene. CDR3 length: 18 residues.

This clonotype was picked up many times. V and J are TRBV11-2 and TRBJ2-2; D might be TRBD1 (6 bases). V was trimmed by 6 bases and J by 1 base, leaving 6 bases between them. CDR3 length: 13 amino acids. Germline loops: CDR1 SGHAT, CDR2 FQNNGV. Here the CDR3 reads CASRQGNTGELFF. The CDR3, as DNA: TGTGCCAGCAGACAGGGGAACACCGGGGAGCTGTTTTTT.

This clonotype appeared a few times. The germline gene is not matched at one end of the junction; a read error may be the cause. The rearrangement uses TRBV7-2 and TRBJ2-1; either TRBD1 or TRBD2 may fit D (5 bases each). Germline values: CDR1 SGHTA, CDR2 FQGNSA. There are 14 residues in the CDR3. CDR3 DNA sequence: TGTGCCAGCAGCTTAGGGGGTCGAGGGGTGGAGCGAGTATTC. As protein: CASSLGGRGVERVF.

The chain uses TRBV7-2 and TRBJ1-2; 8 positions agree with TRBD1. The CDR3 sequence is 14 residues long. CDR1 SGHTA and CDR2 FQGNSA come from the germline V gene. V shed 3 bases, J shed 6 bases, and the junction held 6 bases outside the gene matches. The CDR3 sequence: CASSFATGEDGYTF. CDR3 in DNA: TGTGCCAGCAGCTTCGCGACAGGGGAGGATGGCTACACCTTC. Full variable domain (missing parts from reference TRBV7-2 and TRBJ1-2): GAGVSQSPSNKVTEKGKDVELRCDPISGHTALYWYRQSLGQGLEFLIYFQGNSAPDKSGLPSDRFSAERTGGSVSTLTIQRTQQEDSAVYLCASSFATGEDGYTFGSGTRLTVV.

The chain joins TRBV20-1 to TRBJ1-2; no definite D call. Germline values: CDR1 DFQATT, CDR2 SNEGSKA (reference sequence). The CDR3 spans 13 residues. Deletions cut 1 base from V and 4 bases from J, with 10 bases between. CDR3 residues: CSARATTVYGYTF. Written as DNA, the CDR3 is TGCAGTGCTAGAGCCACCACAGTCTATGGCTACACCTTC.

Many counts were recorded for this clonotype. V gene TRBV9 combines with J gene TRBJ2-2; TRBD1 might be the D (5 bases). V lost 2 bases to trimming and J lost 4 bases, with 9 bases between them. The CDR3 is 14 amino acids. Looked up from germline, CDR1 is SGDLS and CDR2 is YYNGEE. The CDR3 spells CASSVQGTTGELFF. The CDR3 nucleotides are TGTGCCAGCAGCGTGCAGGGTACCACCGGGGAGCTGTTTTTT.

The chain employs TRBV20-1 and TRBJ1-1; D remains unclear. Trimming removed 4 bases at V and 0 bases at J, with 15 bases between. The length of the CDR3 is 15 residues. Germline values: CDR1 DFQATT, CDR2 SNEGSKA (reference sequence). The CDR3: CSATSPPSMNTEAFF. The CDR3 DNA reads TGCAGTGCTACCTCGCCGCCCTCCATGAACACTGAAGCTTTCTTT.

The rearrangement uses TRBV5-6 and TRBJ1-5; 7 nucleotides match TRBD1. The germline V gene has CDR1 SGHDT and CDR2 YYEEEE. The junction had 10 bases not matched to a gene; V was cut back by 1 base and J by 6 bases. This CDR3 is built from 16 residues. CDR3: CASSLSGTELGQPQHF. DNA for the CDR3: TGTGCCAGCAGCTTGAGTGGGACAGAGTTGGGTCAGCCCCAGCATTTT.

The rearrangement links TRBV7-2 to TRBJ2-1; D may be TRBD1 or TRBD2 (5 bases each). CDR3 length equals 16 residues. The V end lost 2 bases, the J end lost 5 bases, and 16 bases lay between the germline ends. Germline assignment: CDR1 SGHTA and CDR2 FQGNSA. CDR3 amino acids: CASSLMYGVGDNEQFF. CDR3 DNA sequence: TGTGCCAGCAGCTTAATGTACGGGGTAGGGGACAATGAGCAGTTCTTC.

The V and J genes are TRBV4-1 and TRBJ1-1, with D possibly TRBD1 on 5 matching bases. The V gene's germline CDR1 is MGHRA and CDR2 YSYEKL. V was clipped by 6 bases and J by 5 bases, with 13 bases between them. The CDR3 is 13 amino acids. The CDR3 region is CASRRDVRTEAFF. As DNA, the CDR3 is TGCGCCAGCAGGCGGGACGTTAGAACTGAAGCTTTCTTT.

The table lists this clonotype with a few counts. The J gene is TRBJ1-1, the V gene TRBV20-1, with TRBD1 matching 8 bases. CDR1 and CDR2 (germline): DFQATT, SNEGSKA (reference sequence). The J segment lost 6 bases and the V segment lost 5 bases, leaving 5 bases of the junction unmatched. This CDR3 region has 12 residues. As DNA, the CDR3 is TGCAGTGCTGGACAGGGTATAGCTGAAGCTTTCTTT. Translation: CSAGQGIAEAFF.

This clonotype was seen repeatedly, ten times or more. This chain connects TRBV5-1 to TRBJ2-2; unclear D gene. V lost 3 bases to trimming and J lost 2 bases, with 11 bases between them. CDR3 length: 15 residues. From germline, CDR1 is SGHRS and CDR2 YFSETQ. This CDR3 reads CASSSQLSNTGELFF. The DNA for the CDR3 is TGCGCCAGCAGCTCCCAACTATCAAACACCGGGGAGCTGTTTTTT.

This clonotype has a count of ten or more. The rearrangement links TRBV19 to TRBJ2-3, with a possible D match to TRBD2 (6 bases). The V and J ends lost 7 bases and 2 bases respectively, with 13 bases between them. Germline values: CDR1 LNHDA, CDR2 SQIVND (reference sequence). The CDR3 covers 14 residues. CDR3 in amino acids: CASTPGRITDTQYF. CDR3 nucleotide sequence: TGTGCCAGTACACCCGGGAGAATCACAGATACGCAGTATTTT. Full variable domain (outside the CDR3, taken from reference TRBV19 and TRBJ2-3): DGGITQSPKYLFRKEGQNVTLSCEQNLNHDAMYWYRQDPGQGLRLIYYSQIVNDFQKGDIAEGYSVSREKKESFPLTVTSAQKNPTAFYLCASTPGRITDTQYFGPGTRLTVL.

The chain is built from TRBV7-8 and TRBJ2-3; TRBD2 matches 13 bases. V was pared by 6 bases and J by 4 bases, with 19 bases of the junction left unmatched. Germline lookup yields CDR1 SGHVS and CDR2 FQNEAQ. There are 20 residues in the CDR3. The CDR3 spells CASRRGRLAGGLESADTQYF. The CDR3 DNA follows: TGTGCCAGCAGGCGAGGGAGACTAGCGGGAGGCCTCGAATCGGCAGATACGCAGTATTTT.

This clonotype was counted at least ten times. The V and J genes are TRBV29-1 and TRBJ2-3, with D possibly being TRBD2 (6 bases). From germline, CDR1 is SQVTM and CDR2 ANQGSEA. With 7 bases removed from V and 1 base from J, the gap between germline ends came to 9 bases. The CDR3 consists of 12 residues. CDR3 sequence (DNA): TGCAGCGAAGGGACTGGCACAGATACGCAGTATTTT. It specifies CSEGTGTDTQYF.

This clonotype was seen only a few times. The chain recombines TRBV5-1 with TRBJ2-3, with a weak D call TRBD2 (5 bases). Germline CDR1 and CDR2: SGHRS and YFSETQ. V lost 0 bases and J 4 bases, leaving 15 bases between the germline ends. The CDR3 spans 16 residues. This CDR3 is CASSLANYRGSDTQYF. The DNA for the CDR3 is TGCGCCAGCAGCTTGGCCAATTACCGAGGGTCAGATACGCAGTATTTT. The complete variable domain, with remaining parts taken from reference TRBV5-1 and TRBJ2-3, reads KAGVTQTPRYLIKTRGQQVTLSCSPISGHRSVSWYQQTPGQGLQFLFEYFSETQRNKGNFPGRFSGRQFSNSRSEMNVSTLELGDSALYLCASSLANYRGSDTQYFGPGTRLTVL.

The V gene is TRBV18, the J gene TRBJ2-3; D unclear. Germline loops: CDR1 KGHSH, CDR2 LQKENI. The CDR3 is made up of 14 amino acids. Trimming left V 2 bases short and J 1 base short, with 7 bases between. CDR3 DNA: TGTGCCAGCTCACCAGCCAGACGCACAGATACGCAGTATTTT. Translating it yields CASSPARRTDTQYF.